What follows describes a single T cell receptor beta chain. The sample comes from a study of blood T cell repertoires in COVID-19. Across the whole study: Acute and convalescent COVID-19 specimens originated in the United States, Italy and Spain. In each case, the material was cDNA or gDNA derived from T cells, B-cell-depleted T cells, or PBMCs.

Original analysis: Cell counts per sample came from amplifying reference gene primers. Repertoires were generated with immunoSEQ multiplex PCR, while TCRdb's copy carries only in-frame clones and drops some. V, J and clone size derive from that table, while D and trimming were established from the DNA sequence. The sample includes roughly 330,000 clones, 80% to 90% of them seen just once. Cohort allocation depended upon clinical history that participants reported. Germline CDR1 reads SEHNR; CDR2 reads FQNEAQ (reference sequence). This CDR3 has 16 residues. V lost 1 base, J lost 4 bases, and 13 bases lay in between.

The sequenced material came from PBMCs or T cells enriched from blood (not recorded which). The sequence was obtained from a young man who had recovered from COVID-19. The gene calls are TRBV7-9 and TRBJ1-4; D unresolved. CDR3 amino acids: CASSLERESYNEKLFF. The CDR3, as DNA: TGTGCCAGCAGCTTAGAACGGGAGAGCTATAATGAAAAACTGTTTTTT. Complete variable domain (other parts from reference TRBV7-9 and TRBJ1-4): DTGVSQNPRHKITKRGQNVTFRCDPISEHNRLYWYRQTLGQGPEFLTYFQNEAQLEKSRLLSDRFSAERPKGSFSTLEIQRTEQGDSAMYLCASSLERESYNEKLFFGSGTQLSVL.